Listed below are T cell receptor beta chains from one sample, sequenced in a study of blood T cell repertoires in COVID-19. Produced via immunoSEQ multiplex PCR; TCRdb's table is partial and in-frame only. The sample holds about 330,000 clones, roughly 87% seen once. The sample comprised PBMCs or T cells enriched from blood (not recorded which). Receptors originate from a woman in her twenties or thirties who had recovered from COVID-19. The CDR3 runs from the conserved cysteine through the conserved F or W. A D gene is named only where the DNA matches it firmly. Size is stated for part of the rows, as once, few or many counts, or as a class when the clone is expanded.

j_call v_call clone_size d_call cdr3_nt cdr3_aa
TRBJ1-1 TRBV7-9 . . TGTGCCAGCAGCTTAGGAGGAGGGAACACTGAAGCTTTCTTT CASSLGGGNTEAFF
TRBJ1-2 TRBV18 once TRBD1 TGTGCCAGCTCACCGGGACAGGGTCGAAGTGGCTACACCTTC CASSPGQGRSGYTF
TRBJ1-3 TRBV3-1/TRBV3-2 . . TGTGCCAGCAGCCTACAAGTCTCTGGAAACACCATATATTTT CASSLQVSGNTIYF
TRBJ2-7 TRBV3-1/TRBV3-2 . . TGTGCCAGCAGCCAACGTTACGAGCAGTACTTC CASSQRYEQYF
TRBJ1-2 TRBV19 . TRBD1 TGTGCCAGTAGCTCTCCGGGACAGGGCCAAGGGGCGTTTGGCTACACCTTC CASSSPGQGQGAFGYTF
TRBJ2-7 TRBV28 few TRBD1 TGTGCCAGCAGCCTTCCCGGGACAGGCGAGCAGTACTTC CASSLPGTGEQYF
TRBJ1-1 TRBV30 . . TGTGCCTGGAGTGTACAGGGCAGAGAAGCTTTCTTT CAWSVQGREAFF
TRBJ1-2 TRBV19 . . TGTGCCAGTAGTACAGGGCTTGGCTACACCTTC CASSTGLGYTF
TRBJ2-3 TRBV11-3 . . TGTGCCAGCAGCTTAGGGTCGGGGTTGACAGATACGCAGTATTTT CASSLGSGLTDTQYF
TRBJ1-2 TRBV28 . . TGTGCCAGCAGTTCTGGACAGCCTAACTGGGGTAATAACTATGGCTACACCTTC CASSSGQPNWGNNYGYTF
TRBJ1-1 TRBV6-5 . TRBD1 TGTGCCAGCAGGGACAGGGATAACACTGAAGCTTTCTTT CASRDRDNTEAFF
TRBJ1-3 TRBV7-8 . TRBD1 TGTGCCAGCAGCAGGGGACAGGTGGGAGTCTCTGGAAACACCATATATTTT CASSRGQVGVSGNTIYF
TRBJ2-7 TRBV2 . . TGTGCCAGCTTCTCCGCGACAGTAATATTCTACGAGCAGTACTTC CASFSATVIFYEQYF
TRBJ1-2 TRBV5-6 . TRBD1 TGTGCCAGCAGCCCACAGGGGTCTGACTATGGCTACACCTTC CASSPQGSDYGYTF
TRBJ2-3 TRBV10-2 . TRBD2 TGCGCCAGCAGTAAAGCGGGGGGAGAGTCCACAGATACGCAGTATTTT CASSKAGGESTDTQYF
TRBJ1-2 TRBV18 . TRBD1 TGTGCCAGCTCACCTACTACAGGGGAAAACTATGGCTACACCTTC CASSPTTGENYGYTF
TRBJ2-1 TRBV14 . TRBD1 TGTGCCAGCAGCCAAGGCCCCCGGGACAGGGTCCTTAGTGAGCAGTTCTTC CASSQGPRDRVLSEQFF
TRBJ2-5 TRBV5-4 . TRBD2 TGTGCCAGCAGCTTGGCAAGTAGCGGGGGGAGGGAGACCCAGTACTTC CASSLASSGGRETQYF
TRBJ1-6 TRBV27 . TRBD1 TGTGCCAGCAGTTTAGAGGGACAGTATAATTCACCCCTCCACTTT CASSLEGQYNSPLHF
TRBJ2-6 TRBV5-1 . TRBD1 TGCGCCAGCAGCTTGTACCCCGGCGGACAGGGACTCTCTGGGGCCAACGTCCTGACTTTC CASSLYPGGQGLSGANVLTF
TRBJ1-1 TRBV4-3 . . TGCGCCAGCAGCCAAGACCAGGGCGTGAACACTGAAGCTTTCTTT CASSQDQGVNTEAFF
TRBJ2-7 TRBV13 . . TGTGCCAGCAGCTCTACAGACAGCTACGAGCAGTACTTC CASSSTDSYEQYF
TRBJ1-1 TRBV30 . . TGTGCCTGGAGTCCTAGCCCGAACACTGAAGCTTTCTTT CAWSPSPNTEAFF
TRBJ1-6 TRBV19 . . TGTGCCAGTAGTATAGCATACGGGGGGAATTCACCCCTCCACTTT CASSIAYGGNSPLHF
TRBJ2-5 TRBV5-4 . . TGTGCCAGCAGCCCGGGAACCGGGGGGCCGGAGACCCAGTACTTC CASSPGTGGPETQYF
TRBJ2-7 TRBV4-2 . . TGTGCCAGCAGCCAAGGGCAGGGAACCTACGAGCAGTACTTC CASSQGQGTYEQYF
TRBJ2-1 TRBV4-1 . . TGCGCCAGCAGCCAAGACGGGGGTGAGCAGTTCTTC CASSQDGGEQFF
TRBJ2-5 TRBV13 . TRBD2 TGTGCCAGCAGCTCATCTAGGACTAGCGGGGGGTGGGTGCGAGAGACCCAGTACTTC CASSSSRTSGGWVRETQYF
TRBJ2-7 TRBV10-3 . TRBD1 TGTGCCATCAGTAGGACAGGGGAGGACGAGCAGTACTTC CAISRTGEDEQYF
TRBJ1-5 TRBV28 . TRBD1 TGTGCCAGCAGTTCCCGGACAGGCTTCAGCAATCAGCCCCAGCATTTT CASSSRTGFSNQPQHF
TRBJ2-5 TRBV19 once TRBD1 TGTGCCAGTAGCCCCGGGACAGGGGGAGAGACCCAGTACTTC CASSPGTGGETQYF
TRBJ1-2 TRBV30 . . TGTGCCTCTTCCCCGGCAGGCAAGAACTATGGCTACACCTTC CASSPAGKNYGYTF
TRBJ2-5 TRBV4-1 . . TGCGCCAGCAGCCAACCCGGAGGGGAGACCCAGTACTTC CASSQPGGETQYF
TRBJ1-1 TRBV20-1 . . TGCAGTGCTAGTTTAGGGGGTTTGGGCACTGAAGCTTTCTTT CSASLGGLGTEAFF
TRBJ2-1 TRBV5-1 once TRBD1 TGCGCCAGCAGGACAGGGTCTCCACTGAACTCCTACAATGAGCAGTTCTTC CASRTGSPLNSYNEQFF
TRBJ1-5 TRBV7-2 . . TGTGCCAGCAGCTCGGACAGCTCGGTTCAGCCCCAGCATTTT CASSSDSSVQPQHF
TRBJ2-2 TRBV30 . . TGTGCCTGGATTCCTGGCAGGGATTTCACCGGGGAGCTGTTTTTT CAWIPGRDFTGELFF